Each of the 28 T cell receptor beta chains below was sequenced from the same sample in a study of T cell repertoires in cytomegalovirus infection. No cognate antigen is known for these TCRs. MiXCR, applied by TCRdb to the reads, yields one record per CDR3 protein. The data hold about 160,000 distinct CDR3 sequences, with about 20% observed a single time. The sequences come from CD8+ T cells from cultured PBMCs, collected from culture after CMV antigen stimulation. The origin of the receptors is a human donor in good health (CMV status not recorded). Some clones in this sample may be carry-over from other donors' samples.

This chain links TRBV19 with TRBJ1-5, with 9 bases lining up with TRBD1. CDR1 and CDR2 (germline): LNHDA, SQIVND (reference sequence). This CDR3 has 16 residues. Trimming at V came to 5 bases and at J to 6 bases, leaving 11 bases not matched to a gene. The CDR3 reads CASSVPGQGLSQPQHF. CDR3 coding DNA: TGTGCCAGTAGTGTCCCGGGACAGGGACTCAGTCAGCCCCAGCATTTT.

There are a few counts of this clonotype. The V call is TRBV28, the J call TRBJ2-7; no clear D. Between the trimmed V and J ends, which lost 1 base and 2 bases, there was a span of 9 bases. CDR1 is MDHEN, CDR2 SYDVKM, per germline. The CDR3 has 14 amino acids. CDR3 coding DNA: TGTGCCAGCAGTTTATATCTGAACGCCTACGAGCAGTACTTC. It codes for CASSLYLNAYEQYF.

This clonotype has just a few counts. The chain is built from TRBV7-2 and TRBJ1-2; D gene uncertain. Trimming took 5 bases from V and 8 from J, leaving 18 bases between them. CDR3 length: 14 amino acids. Germline values: CDR1 SGHTA, CDR2 FQGNSA. CDR3 coding DNA: TGTGCCAGCAGCCCAGAGCTCGGAGTGGGGGGCTACACCTTC. This translates into CASSPELGVGGYTF.

V usage is TRBV11-2 and J usage is TRBJ2-3; TRBD2 matches at 8 bases. V lost 0 bases, J lost 3 bases, and 8 bases stayed unmatched. Germline-derived CDR1 and CDR2 are SGHAT and FQNNGV. CDR3 length: 17 residues. CDR3 DNA: TGTGCCAGCAGCTTAGATCGAAGCGGGGGCTATACAGATACGCAGTATTTT. Amino acids: CASSLDRSGGYTDTQYF.

The chain recombines TRBV7-2 with TRBJ1-1, with D maybe TRBD1 (5 bases). V was shortened by 5 bases and J by 4 bases, with 17 bases between the two germline ends. Germline CDR1 is SGHTA and CDR2 is FQGNSA. This CDR3 has 15 residues. This CDR3 reads CASSPRLREGTEAFF. The CDR3 bases are TGTGCCAGCAGCCCGAGACTCAGGGAGGGCACTGAAGCTTTCTTT.

This clonotype was detected a few times. This chain connects TRBV2 to TRBJ2-2; 7 nucleotides agree with TRBD2. This CDR3 has 13 residues. Germline values: CDR1 SNHLY, CDR2 FYNNEI. V was clipped by 8 bases and J by 6 bases; unmatched bases: 6. DNA for the CDR3: TGTGCCAGCGAGCAGGGAGGGTCCGGGGAGCTGTTTTTT. Its protein is CASEQGGSGELFF.

This clonotype was recorded a few times. The chain combines TRBV27 with TRBJ2-3; TRBD2 aligns across 13 bases. The V and J ends lost 0 bases and 5 bases, in that order; junction bases with no gene match: 5. The CDR3 is made up of 17 amino acids. Germline CDR1 reads MNHEY; CDR2 reads SMNVEV (reference sequence). The CDR3 is CASSLSTTSGGEDTQYF. As DNA, the CDR3 is TGTGCCAGCAGTTTATCGACCACTAGCGGGGGGGAAGATACGCAGTATTTT.

This clonotype occurred a few times. The rearrangement links TRBV6-2 or TRBV6-3 to TRBJ2-7; TRBD2 aligns across 9 bases. Losses at the gene ends were 0 bases for V and 3 bases for J; bases not matched to a gene: 0. From germline, CDR1 is MNHEY and CDR2 SVGEGT. The CDR3 is 14 amino acids. CDR3 nucleotides: TGTGCCAGCAGTTACTCTAGCGGGGGCTACGAGCAGTACTTC. Translation: CASSYSSGGYEQYF.

This clonotype was seen only a few times. The chain couples TRBV7-8 to TRBJ2-1; D unclear. Trimming removed 0 bases from V and 2 bases from J, with 11 bases in between. CDR1 and CDR2 (germline): SGHVS, FQNEAQ. CDR3 size: 16 residues. The CDR3 reads CASSLALRDAYNEQFF. The CDR3 DNA follows: TGTGCCAGCAGCTTAGCCCTGCGAGATGCCTACAATGAGCAGTTCTTC.

The J gene is TRBJ1-2, the V gene TRBV7-8; 8 nucleotides align to TRBD1. There are 17 residues in the CDR3. Germline values: CDR1 SGHVS, CDR2 FQNEAQ. J was trimmed by 4 bases and V by 0 bases; bases with no gene match: 10. CDR3 nucleotide sequence: TGTGCCAGCAGCTTAGCCCTCGGACAGGGACCTGTCTATGGCTACACCTTC. Protein: CASSLALGQGPVYGYTF. The full variable domain, in which reference TRBV7-8 and TRBJ1-2 provide the parts outside the CDR3, is GAGVSQSPRYKVAKRGQDVALRCDPISGHVSLFWYQQALGQGPEFLTYFQNEAQLDKSGLPSDRFFAERPEGSVSTLKIQRTQQEDSAVYLCASSLALGQGPVYGYTFGSGTRLTVV.

The chain combines TRBV7-6 with TRBJ1-4; D is uncertain. The germline CDR1 and CDR2 sequences are SGHVS and FNYEAQ. Trimming took off 5 bases at V and 8 bases at J, with 9 bases between the two ends. The CDR3 sequence is 12 residues long. The CDR3 reads CASSPEGEKLFF. CDR3 bases: TGTGCCAGCAGCCCCGAAGGGGAAAAACTGTTTTTT.

This sequence joins TRBV7-2 and TRBJ1-1, with D perhaps matching TRBD1 (5 bases). V dropped 6 bases and J dropped 4 bases, with 30 bases sitting between them. This CDR3 spans 19 amino acids. Germline loops: CDR1 SGHTA, CDR2 FQGNSA. The CDR3 region has the DNA TGTGCCAGCAGTAGTTCACCCCGGGAACCTGAGGGGATGAGCACTGAAGCTTTCTTT. It is translated as CASSSSPREPEGMSTEAFF.

This clonotype was counted only a few times. The rearrangement links TRBV7-2 to TRBJ1-1, with TRBD1 as a possible D gene (5 bases). In germline, CDR1 is SGHTA, CDR2 FQGNSA. CDR3 length equals 15 residues. Between the trimmed V and J ends, which lost 1 base and 1 base, there was a span of 10 bases. The CDR3 sequence: CASSLGRGPNTEAFF. CDR3 DNA: TGTGCCAGCAGCTTAGGTCGGGGCCCGAACACTGAAGCTTTCTTT.

To note about this clonotype: A much larger clone lies one base from this, so it may be a read error. V is TRBV9 and J is TRBJ2-2, with D unclear. The CDR3 consists of 11 residues. Trimming removed 7 bases from V and 2 bases from J, with 3 bases in between. Germline CDR1 is SGDLS and CDR2 is YYNGEE. The CDR3 is CASANTGELFF. DNA for the CDR3: TGTGCCAGCGCCAACACCGGGGAGCTGTTTTTT.

The table lists this clonotype with a few counts. CDR3 protein: CASITTSGIRTEAFF. In DNA form, the CDR3 reads TGTGCCAGCATCACGACCTCAGGGATTCGAACTGAAGCTTTCTTT. The chain combines TRBV6-2 or TRBV6-3 with TRBJ1-1, with a weak D call TRBD1 (5 bases). This CDR3 has 15 amino acids. Germline V CDR1 and CDR2: MNHEY, SVGEGT. The ends were cut back, 7 bases at V and 5 bases at J, with 20 bases in the middle.

This clonotype was observed a handful of times. The V call is TRBV4-1, the J call TRBJ1-5, with D possibly TRBD1 on 5 matching bases. V was pared by 4 bases and J by 5 bases, with 12 bases between. The CDR3 totals 14 residues. Germline V gives CDR1 MGHRA, CDR2 YSYEKL. CDR3 bases: TGCGCCAGCAGCCTCCGGGGGGGGGATCAGCCCCAGCATTTT. This translates into CASSLRGGDQPQHF.

This clonotype showed up many times. The chain links TRBV11-2 to TRBJ1-2; no clear D gene. In germline, CDR1 is SGHAT, CDR2 FQNNGV. Trimming removed 5 bases at V and 0 bases at J, with 13 bases between. The CDR3 is 15 residues long. This CDR3 is CASSPTRQSNYGYTF. The CDR3 bases are TGTGCCAGCAGCCCCACCCGGCAGTCTAACTATGGCTACACCTTC.

The V call is TRBV7-2, the J call TRBJ1-2; a possible D gene is TRBD1 (5 bases). Germline V lookup: CDR1 SGHTA, CDR2 FQGNSA. The CDR3 covers 14 residues. Trimming removed 1 base from V and 5 bases from J, with 11 bases in between. The CDR3 region is CASSLEGMGYGYTF. The CDR3 DNA is TGTGCCAGCAGCTTAGAGGGGATGGGGTATGGCTACACCTTC.

This clonotype turned up a few times. This chain joins TRBV12-3 or TRBV12-4 and TRBJ1-2; 9 bases are shared with TRBD1. CDR3 length equals 15 residues. After removal of 3 bases from V and 4 bases from J, the junction contained 6 bases not matched to a gene. The CDR3, as DNA: TGTGCCAGCAGTTTGGAGACAGGGGGACCCTATGGCTACACCTTC. Residues: CASSLETGGPYGYTF.

The chain couples TRBV7-9 to TRBJ2-2; unclear D gene. Germline V gives CDR1 SEHNR, CDR2 FQNEAQ (reference sequence). The CDR3 totals 14 residues. Trimming took off 5 bases at V and 5 bases at J, with 12 bases between the two ends. For the CDR3, the DNA is TGTGCCAGCAGCCCCGGCAGTGGTACCGGGGAGCTGTTTTTT. Translated: CASSPGSGTGELFF. The variable domain in full, with the rest retrieved from reference TRBV7-9 and TRBJ2-2, is DTGVSQNPRHKITKRGQNVTFRCDPISEHNRLYWYRQTLGQGPEFLTYFQNEAQLEKSRLLSDRFSAERPKGSFSTLEIQRTEQGDSAMYLCASSPGSGTGELFFGEGSRLTVL.

This chain connects TRBV28 to TRBJ1-4; D is undetermined. Germline V gene data show CDR1 as MDHEN and CDR2 as SYDVKM. Trimming left V 5 bases short and J 9 bases short, with 10 bases between. The CDR3 runs 12 residues. CDR3 sequence reads: CASSPTGQKLFF. The CDR3 coding sequence is TGTGCCAGCAGTCCCACGGGCCAAAAACTGTTTTTT.

This chain links TRBV7-8 with TRBJ2-3; D possibly corresponds to TRBD1 (6 bases). This CDR3 contains 17 residues. Trimming shortened V by 1 base and J by 0 bases, and 14 bases separated the two germline ends. CDR1 and CDR2 (germline): SGHVS, FQNEAQ. The CDR3 region is CASSLVFTGYSTDTQYF. The CDR3 DNA reads TGTGCCAGCAGCTTAGTTTTCACAGGGTATAGCACAGATACGCAGTATTTT.

V gene TRBV7-8 combines with J gene TRBJ1-4; D is undetermined. V dropped 2 bases and J dropped 1 base, with 8 bases sitting between them. Germline V CDR1 and CDR2: SGHVS, FQNEAQ. The CDR3 spans 15 residues. The CDR3 reads CASSLLRRTNEKLFF. The CDR3 region has the DNA TGTGCCAGCAGCTTATTGAGGAGAACTAATGAAAAACTGTTTTTT.

The chain recombines TRBV4-3 with TRBJ2-3; D call uncertain. CDR3 size: 14 residues. V was clipped by 1 base and J by 5 bases, with 10 bases between them. Germline V lookup: CDR1 LGHNA, CDR2 YSLEER. The CDR3 bases are TGCGCCAGCAGCCAAGTAGGTTCAGGAGATACGCAGTATTTT. Translation gives CASSQVGSGDTQYF.

V gene TRBV7-8 combines with J gene TRBJ1-1, with D possibly matching TRBD1 (6 bases). The CDR3 has 13 residues. The germline CDR1 and CDR2 sequences are SGHVS and FQNEAQ. Trimming removed 5 bases at V and 3 bases at J, with 10 bases between. The CDR3 region is CASSPRGHTEAFF. CDR3 DNA sequence: TGTGCCAGCAGCCCCAGGGGCCACACTGAAGCTTTCTTT. Using reference TRBV7-8 and TRBJ1-1 for the parts outside the CDR3, the full variable domain is GAGVSQSPRYKVAKRGQDVALRCDPISGHVSLFWYQQALGQGPEFLTYFQNEAQLDKSGLPSDRFFAERPEGSVSTLKIQRTQQEDSAVYLCASSPRGHTEAFFGQGTRLTVV.

CDR3 in amino acids: CASSSSGVGYGYTF. The CDR3 DNA reads TGTGCCAGCAGTTCCTCAGGAGTCGGCTATGGCTACACCTTC. This chain joins TRBV12-3 or TRBV12-4 and TRBJ1-2; D not resolved. The V and J ends lost 4 bases and 4 bases respectively, with 13 bases between them. CDR3 size: 14 residues.

CDR3 loop: CASSHTDSYNEQFF. The CDR3 DNA reads as TGTGCCAGCAGCCATACGGACAGCTACAATGAGCAGTTCTTC. The V call is TRBV7-2, the J call TRBJ2-1; a weak D match, TRBD1 (6 bases). The CDR3 has 14 residues. The V gene's germline CDR1 is SGHTA and CDR2 FQGNSA. V lost 5 bases and J lost 3, with 11 bases in between.

This chain links TRBV7-6 with TRBJ2-3; 8 positions match TRBD2. CDR1 and CDR2 from the germline V gene are SGHVS and FNYEAQ. The CDR3 extends over 16 amino acids. V trimming: 2 bases; J trimming: 3 bases; junction bases outside the gene matches: 7. This chain's CDR3 is CASSLSRGGTTDTQYF. The DNA for the CDR3 is TGTGCCAGCAGCTTATCTCGGGGGGGCACAACAGATACGCAGTATTTT. Full variable domain (missing parts from reference TRBV7-6 and TRBJ2-3): GAGVSQSPRYKVTKRGQDVALRCDPISGHVSLYWYRQALGQGPEFLTYFNYEAQQDKSGLPNDRFSAERPEGSISTLTIQRTEQRDSAMYRCASSLSRGGTTDTQYFGPGTRLTVL.